The clone carrying this TCR beta chain appeared many times. This specimen belongs to a study of T cell repertoires in cytomegalovirus infection. Via MiXCR, TCRdb re-called the reads, giving one row per CDR3 protein. The sample consists of some 390,000 distinct CDR3 sequences, around 18% of them appearing once. This CDR3 comprises 12 residues. Germline values: CDR1 SGHRS, CDR2 YFSETQ. Trimming pared 4 bases from V and 6 bases from J, leaving 9 bases between. The sample consisted of PBMCs. The clonotype originates from a human donor in good health (CMV status not recorded). Some clones in this sample may be carry-over from other donors' samples. The chain joins TRBV5-1 to TRBJ2-3, with D perhaps matching TRBD2 (5 bases). The CDR3 here is CASSPGMDTQYF. Written as DNA, the CDR3 is TGCGCCAGCAGCCCCGGGATGGATACGCAGTATTTT.